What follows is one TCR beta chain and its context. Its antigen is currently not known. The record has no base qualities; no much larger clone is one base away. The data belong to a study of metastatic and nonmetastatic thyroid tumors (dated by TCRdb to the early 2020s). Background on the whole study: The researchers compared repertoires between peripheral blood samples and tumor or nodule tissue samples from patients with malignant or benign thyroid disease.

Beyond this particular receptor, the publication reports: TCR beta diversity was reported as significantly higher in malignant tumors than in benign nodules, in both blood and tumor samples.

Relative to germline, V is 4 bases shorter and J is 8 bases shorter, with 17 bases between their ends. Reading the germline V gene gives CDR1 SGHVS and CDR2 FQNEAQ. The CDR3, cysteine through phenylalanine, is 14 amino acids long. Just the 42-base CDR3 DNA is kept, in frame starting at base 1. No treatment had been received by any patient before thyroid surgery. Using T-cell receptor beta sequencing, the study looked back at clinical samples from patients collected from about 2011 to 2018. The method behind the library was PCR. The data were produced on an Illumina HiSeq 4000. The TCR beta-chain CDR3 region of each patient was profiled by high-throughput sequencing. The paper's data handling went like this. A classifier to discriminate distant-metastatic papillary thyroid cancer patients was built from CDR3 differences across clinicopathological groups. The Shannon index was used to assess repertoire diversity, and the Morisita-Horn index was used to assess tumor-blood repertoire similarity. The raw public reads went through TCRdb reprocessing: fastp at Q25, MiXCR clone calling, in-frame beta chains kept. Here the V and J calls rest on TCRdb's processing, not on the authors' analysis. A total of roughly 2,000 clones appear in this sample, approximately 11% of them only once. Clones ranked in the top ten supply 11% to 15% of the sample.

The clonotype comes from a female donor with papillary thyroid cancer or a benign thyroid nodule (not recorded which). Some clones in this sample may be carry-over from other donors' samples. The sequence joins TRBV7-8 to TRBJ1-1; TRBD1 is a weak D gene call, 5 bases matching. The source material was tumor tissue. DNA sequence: TGTGCCAGCAGCTACCGGACCGGGGGAAGCGAAGCTTTCTTT. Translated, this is CASSYRTGGSEAFF.